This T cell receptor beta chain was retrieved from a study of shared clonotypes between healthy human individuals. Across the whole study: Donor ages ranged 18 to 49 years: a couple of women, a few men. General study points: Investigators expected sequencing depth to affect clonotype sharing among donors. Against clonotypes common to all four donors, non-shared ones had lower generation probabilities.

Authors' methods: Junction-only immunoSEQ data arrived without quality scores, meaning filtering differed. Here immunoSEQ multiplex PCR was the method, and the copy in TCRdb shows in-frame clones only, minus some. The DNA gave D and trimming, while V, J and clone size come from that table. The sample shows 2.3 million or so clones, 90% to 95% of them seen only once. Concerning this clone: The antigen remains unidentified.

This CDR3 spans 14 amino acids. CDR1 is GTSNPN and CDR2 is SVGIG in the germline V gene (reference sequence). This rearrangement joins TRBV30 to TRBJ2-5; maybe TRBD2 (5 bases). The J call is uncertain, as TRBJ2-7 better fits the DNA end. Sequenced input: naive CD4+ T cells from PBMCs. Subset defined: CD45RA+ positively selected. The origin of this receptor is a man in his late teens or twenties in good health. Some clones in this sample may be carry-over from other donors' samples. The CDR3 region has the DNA TGTGCCTGGAGTGGCGGTGGGAGAATCTACGAGCAGTACTTC. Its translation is CAWSGGGRIYEQYF.